This section outlines one T cell receptor beta chain sequence together with its context. The data were obtained in a study of cytomegalovirus exposure and HLA in healthy donors. Researchers ran the PCR with 60 Vbeta and 13 Jbeta primers. Sequenced by immunoSEQ multiplex PCR; TCRdb stores in-frame clones only, minus some. The sample has around 170,000 clones; approximately 75% are singletons. CDR3 length: 16 residues. Germline loops: CDR1 SEHNR, CDR2 FQNEAQ (reference sequence). Trimming cost V 1 base and J 5 bases, with 15 bases left between them. This TCR was recovered from a girl between 5 and 17 years old in good health and CMV-seronegative. The chain has TRBV7-9 and TRBJ1-5; D unclear. Sequencing input: PBMCs. CDR3: CASSLGRTQVDQPQHF. In DNA form, the CDR3 reads TGTGCCAGCAGCTTAGGCCGGACTCAGGTGGATCAGCCCCAGCATTTT.